The present TCR beta chain was sequenced within a study of blood T cell repertoires in COVID-19. Turning to the study itself: There were acute and convalescent COVID-19 samples, and they came from the United States, Italy and Spain.

Study processing details: Amplification of reference gene primers was used by the study to estimate nucleated cell counts. Profiling relied on immunoSEQ multiplex PCR, and the TCRdb table lists in-frame clones only, not all of them. V and J calls and clone size follow that table, whereas D and trimming were derived from the DNA. The table lists 60,000 to 95,000 clones, about 90% of them singletons. Germline V gene sequence: CDR1 LGHNA, CDR2 YNFKEQ. The V segment lost 3 bases and the J segment 4 bases; nucleotides outside the gene matches: 8. This CDR3 has 17 amino acids. The receptor was isolated from a human donor in a cohort sampled during active COVID-19. This rearrangement joins TRBV4-2 to TRBJ2-2; TRBD1 matches 10 bases. The source material was peripheral blood. The CDR3 sequence is CASSQALRTGGTGELFF. As DNA, the CDR3 is TGTGCCAGCAGCCAGGCCTTGAGGACAGGGGGCACCGGGGAGCTGTTTTTT.